These 22 T cell receptor beta chains share one sample of origin, sequenced in a study of regulatory T cells in long-lasting Graves disease. As for time point: persistent/refractory GD, antithyroid drugs over 5 years with positive TRAb. Preparation of the TCR library used RNA extracted from PBMCs. Assembly of TCR beta libraries relied on iRepertoire HTBI primers together with Arm-PCR of CDR3 regions. TCRdb re-called the multiplex PCR reads through MiXCR, storing one row per CDR3 protein. The table records approximately 380,000 distinct CDR3 sequences, about a fifth of them present only once. The sequencing here drew on peripheral blood mononuclear cells (PBMCs), taken when the disease was refractory, from a patient treated with antithyroid drugs. All receptors come from a female donor with Graves disease.

This clonotype was seen at least ten times. The gene calls are TRBV6-5 and TRBJ2-7; D gene uncertain. Germline values: CDR1 MNHEY, CDR2 SVGAGI. Trimming removed 0 bases from V and 5 bases from J, with 11 bases in between. The CDR3 spans 14 residues. The CDR3: CASSYSPASNEQYF. CDR3 coding DNA: TGTGCCAGCAGTTACTCCCCGGCCTCTAACGAGCAGTACTTC.

There are many counts of this clonotype. This chain joins TRBV6-1 and TRBJ1-2; 9 nucleotides agree with TRBD1. CDR1 and CDR2 from the germline V gene are MNHNS and SASEGT. This CDR3 is 13 amino acids long. The V gene end was trimmed by 5 bases and the J gene end by 6 bases; junction bases not matched to a gene: 4. The CDR3 is CASSRTGEDGYTF. Written as DNA, the CDR3 is TGTGCCAGCAGTAGGACAGGGGAAGATGGCTACACCTTC.

This chain links TRBV25-1 with TRBJ2-7; TRBD1 matches at 9 bases. Losses at the gene ends were 6 bases for V and 5 bases for J; bases not matched to a gene: 5. CDR3 length: 13 residues. Per germline, CDR1 MGHDK and CDR2 SYGVNS. This CDR3 is CASRITGGHEQYF. Here the CDR3 DNA reads TGTGCCAGCAGAATCACAGGGGGCCACGAGCAGTACTTC.

The gene calls are TRBV6-5 and TRBJ2-7; 8 bases fit TRBD1. The CDR3 runs to 16 residues. Trimming removed 2 bases from V and 0 bases from J; junction bases left unmatched: 6. Germline CDR1 MNHEY, CDR2 SVGAGI. The CDR3 loop reads CASSYPGTGVSYEQYF. CDR3 nucleotides: TGTGCCAGCAGTTACCCCGGGACAGGAGTCTCCTACGAGCAGTACTTC.

This clonotype was counted many times. This sequence joins TRBV11-2 and TRBJ2-2; D remains unclear. This CDR3 spans 14 amino acids. V was trimmed by 5 bases and J by 0 bases, leaving 7 bases between them. Germline V gives CDR1 SGHAT, CDR2 FQNNGV. This CDR3 is CASSAVSNTGELFF. CDR3 nucleotide sequence: TGTGCCAGCAGCGCAGTGTCGAACACCGGGGAGCTGTTTTTT.

The genes are TRBV6-2 or TRBV6-3 and TRBJ1-6, with TRBD1 as a possible D gene (5 bases). Looked up from germline, CDR1 is MNHEY and CDR2 is SVGEGT. V lost 4 bases, J lost 8 bases, and 9 bases lay in between. The CDR3 extends over 13 amino acids. CDR3 region: CASSLLQDSPLHF. For the CDR3, the DNA is TGTGCCAGCAGTTTACTACAGGATTCACCCCTCCACTTT.

This clonotype showed up just a few times. The gene calls are TRBV7-2 and TRBJ1-1; 10 bases are shared with TRBD1. Germline V lookup: CDR1 SGHTA, CDR2 FQGNSA. This CDR3 spans 18 amino acids. The J segment lost 4 bases and the V segment lost 7 bases, leaving 18 bases of the junction unmatched. The CDR3 sequence is CASTPPSFPGTGVTEAFF. The CDR3 nucleotides are TGTGCCAGCACCCCACCTTCGTTTCCCGGGACAGGGGTCACTGAAGCTTTCTTT.

The V and J genes are TRBV7-2 and TRBJ2-7; D not certain. The CDR3 contains 14 residues. Trimming cost V 1 base and J 0 bases, with 7 bases left between them. In germline, CDR1 is SGHTA, CDR2 FQGNSA. For the CDR3, the DNA is TGTGCCAGCAGCTTAGTCGATAACTCCTACGAGCAGTACTTC. Translation: CASSLVDNSYEQYF.

The chain is built from TRBV5-1 and TRBJ1-1; D gene ambiguous. The germline gives CDR1 SGHRS, CDR2 YFSETQ. The CDR3 is 13 residues long. Trimming cost V 2 bases and J 11 bases, with 16 bases left between them. This CDR3 is CASSFDGRSEAFF. The CDR3 DNA is TGCGCCAGCAGCTTTGATGGCCGCTCGGAGGCTTTCTTT.

In its sample, this clonotype was seen many times. This chain joins TRBV20-1 and TRBJ2-7, with 10 bases aligning to TRBD1. J was trimmed by 6 bases and V by 3 bases; bases with no gene match: 5. The CDR3 extends over 13 amino acids. Per germline, CDR1 DFQATT and CDR2 SNEGSKA (reference sequence). CDR3 loop: CSASMDRGSEQYF. The CDR3 region has the DNA TGCAGTGCTAGTATGGACAGGGGGAGCGAGCAGTACTTC.

This clonotype occurred a few times. Written as DNA, the CDR3 is TGTGCCACCAGAATTAGTGAGACGCGGGAGCAGTACTTC. Protein product: CATRISETREQYF. The chain recombines TRBV10-3 with TRBJ2-7, with D hard to call. V was clipped by 10 bases and J by 7 bases, with 20 bases between them. Germline assignment: CDR1 ENHRY and CDR2 SYGVKD. The length of the CDR3 is 13 residues.

The chain links TRBV28 to TRBJ1-4; TRBD1 aligns across 7 bases. The CDR3 covers 16 residues. Per the germline V gene, CDR1 is MDHEN and CDR2 is SYDVKM. After removal of 4 bases from V and 10 bases from J, the junction contained 15 bases not matched to a gene. CDR3 amino acids: CASSSPGDSTSGKLFF. The CDR3 DNA sequence: TGTGCCAGCAGTTCCCCGGGGGACAGTACGAGTGGAAAACTGTTTTTT.

The J gene is TRBJ2-1, the V gene TRBV20-1; 9 nucleotides line up with TRBD2. The ends lost 3 bases at V and 1 base at J; junction bases unmatched: 7. Germline lookup yields CDR1 DFQATT and CDR2 SNEGSKA (reference sequence). The CDR3 consists of 16 residues. The CDR3 protein is CSARVQLAGSYNEQFF. The CDR3 bases are TGCAGTGCTAGGGTTCAGCTAGCGGGGTCCTACAATGAGCAGTTCTTC.

The V gene is TRBV7-2, the J gene TRBJ2-3, with 15 bases lining up with TRBD2. The germline CDR1 and CDR2 sequences are SGHTA and FQGNSA. V gave up 3 bases and J gave up 1 base; unmatched junction bases: 8. The CDR3 is 19 residues long. This CDR3 reads CASSFPRTSGRAGTDTQYF. The CDR3 nucleotides are TGTGCCAGCAGCTTTCCTAGGACTAGCGGGAGGGCTGGCACAGATACGCAGTATTTT.

This sequence joins TRBV6-2 or TRBV6-3 and TRBJ2-7; D is undetermined. CDR1 and CDR2 (germline): MNHEY, SVGEGT. Trimming left V 2 bases short and J 7 bases short, with 12 bases between. The CDR3 totals 13 residues. This CDR3 is CASSYNPIEEQYF. For the CDR3, the DNA is TGTGCCAGCAGTTACAATCCGATTGAAGAGCAGTACTTC.

This clonotype was found many times. The J gene is TRBJ2-7, the V gene TRBV7-2; D unclear. This CDR3 region has 15 residues. Trimming cost V 3 bases and J 2 bases, with 14 bases left between them. Germline lookup yields CDR1 SGHTA and CDR2 FQGNSA. Here the CDR3 reads CASSFIPQATYEQYF. The CDR3 DNA sequence: TGTGCCAGCAGCTTCATCCCTCAGGCGACCTACGAGCAGTACTTC.

There are many counts of this clonotype. This sequence joins TRBV7-2 and TRBJ2-5, with TRBD1 matching 8 bases. In germline, CDR1 is SGHTA, CDR2 FQGNSA. The CDR3 contains 14 residues. The ends lost 1 base at V and 5 bases at J; junction bases unmatched: 3. CDR3 bases: TGTGCCAGCAGCTTAGACAGGGGGACGGAGACCCAGTACTTC. Translating gives CASSLDRGTETQYF.

The table lists this clonotype with many counts. V and J are TRBV20-1 and TRBJ2-5; either TRBD1 or TRBD2 may fit D (5 bases each). Trimming stripped 0 bases from V and 5 bases from J, with 19 bases between. CDR1 and CDR2 from the germline V gene are DFQATT and SNEGSKA (reference sequence). The CDR3 spans 16 residues. The CDR3 reads CSARDPGAVSEETQYF. In DNA form, the CDR3 reads TGCAGTGCTAGAGATCCCGGGGCGGTAAGCGAGGAGACCCAGTACTTC.

This clonotype was seen ten or more times. The rearrangement uses TRBV2 and TRBJ2-4; 7 nucleotides line up with TRBD2. Germline values: CDR1 SNHLY, CDR2 FYNNEI. Germline trimming cut 6 bases from V and 7 bases from J; bases unmatched to any gene: 12. This CDR3 contains 15 residues. The CDR3 sequence: CASSRLASLSNIQYF. The CDR3 bases are TGTGCCAGCAGCCGACTAGCTTCCCTTTCGAACATTCAGTACTTC.

This clonotype was observed many times. The chain joins TRBV28 to TRBJ1-1; 9 positions agree with TRBD1. This CDR3 has 16 residues. V dropped 3 bases and J dropped 3; count of bases not matched to a gene: 8. Germline V gives CDR1 MDHEN, CDR2 SYDVKM. The CDR3 DNA follows: TGTGCCAGCAGTTTTGGGGGACAGGGCCTTGACACTGAAGCTTTCTTT. This encodes CASSFGGQGLDTEAFF.

V gene TRBV9 combines with J gene TRBJ1-1, with 7 bases aligning to TRBD1. V shed 3 bases and J 3 bases; nucleotides not matched to a gene: 5. This CDR3 is 14 amino acids long. Germline V gene sequence: CDR1 SGDLS, CDR2 YYNGEE. CDR3 in amino acids: CASSGPDRDTEAFF. The CDR3, as DNA: TGTGCCAGCAGCGGACCAGACAGGGACACTGAAGCTTTCTTT. The full variable domain, with the rest looked up from reference TRBV9 and TRBJ1-1, is DSGVTQTPKHLITATGQRVTLRCSPRSGDLSVYWYQQSLDQGLQFLIQYYNGEERAKGNILERFSAQQFPDLHSELNLSSLELGDSALYFCASSGPDRDTEAFFGQGTRLTVV.

This clonotype was counted at least ten times. The chain is built from TRBV2 and TRBJ1-1, with D unclear. Trimming took 1 base from V and 3 from J, leaving 9 bases between them. Germline values: CDR1 SNHLY, CDR2 FYNNEI. The CDR3 loop spans 14 amino acids. As DNA, the CDR3 is TGTGCCAGCAGTGAAGGGCCTCTGGACACTGAAGCTTTCTTT. Its protein is CASSEGPLDTEAFF.